Shown below are 8 T cell receptor beta chains from a single sample sequenced in a study of Graves' ophthalmopathy and Graves' hyperthyroidism. The study amplified TCR beta CDR3 regions using RNA transcripts. The first-round RT-PCR employed HTBI primers together with the Qiagen OneStep RT-PCR kit. A multiplex PCR was then performed as the second round. MiXCR, run by TCRdb on the multiplex PCR reads, gives a single entry per CDR3 protein. The table includes hundreds of thousands of distinct CDR3 sequences, 40% detected once. Specimen: peripheral blood. These receptors came from an adult man with Graves' ophthalmopathy.

This clonotype was counted ten times or more. This chain connects TRBV3-1 to TRBJ1-2; D remains ambiguous. CDR1 is LGHDT and CDR2 is YNNKEL in the germline V gene (reference sequence). This CDR3 is built from 13 residues. Trimming left V 0 bases short and J 5 bases short, with 7 bases between. The chain's CDR3 is CASSQDRRYGYTF. The CDR3, as DNA: TGTGCCAGCAGCCAAGACAGGAGATATGGCTACACCTTC. Full variable domain (rest looked up from reference TRBV3-1 and TRBJ1-2): DTAVSQTPKYLVTQMGNDKSIKCEQNLGHDTMYWYKQDSKKFLKIMFSYNNKELIINETVPNRFSPKSPDKAHLNLHINSLELGDSAVYFCASSQDRRYGYTFGSGTRLTVV.

This chain links TRBV20-1 with TRBJ1-5, with unresolved D. V was pared by 0 bases and J by 3 bases, with 15 bases between. The CDR3 consists of 16 residues. In germline, CDR1 is DFQATT, CDR2 SNEGSKA (reference sequence). DNA of the CDR3: TGCAGTGCTAGAGATTCGGTGCGTCAGTTCAATCAGCCCCAGCATTTT. Residues: CSARDSVRQFNQPQHF.

A remark on this clonotype: A much larger clone lies one base from this, so it may be a read error. The chain combines TRBV7-9 with TRBJ2-5; D possibly corresponds to TRBD2 (6 bases). CDR1 is SEHNR and CDR2 is FQNEAQ in the germline V gene (reference sequence). The CDR3 has 14 residues. The CDR3 sequence: CASSLWGDHETQYF. As DNA, the CDR3 is TGTGCCAGCAGCTTATGGGGGGACCATGAGACCCAGTACTTC.

As to this clonotype: Just one base apart from a much larger clone, this may be a read error. This sequence joins TRBV29-1 and TRBJ2-5; D might be TRBD2 (6 bases). Germline CDR1 is SQVTM and CDR2 is ANQGSEA. CDR3 length: 13 amino acids. The CDR3 DNA reads TGCGGCGTTGAAGTGGGAGGTGGAGAGACCCAGTACTTC. Protein: CGVEVGGGETQYF. The full variable domain, completed using reference TRBV29-1 and TRBJ2-5, is SAVISQKPSRDICQRGTSLTIQCQVDSQVTMMFWYRQQPGQSLTLIATANQGSEATYESGFVIDKFPISRPNLTFSTLTVSNMSPEDSSIYLCGVEVGGGETQYFGPGTRLLVL.

The V call is TRBV25-1, the J call TRBJ1-6; no reliable D call. The CDR3 loop spans 10 amino acids. V shed 11 bases and J shed 13 bases, with 12 bases lying between them. Germline V gene sequence: CDR1 MGHDK, CDR2 SYGVNS. The CDR3 coding sequence is TGTGCCCGAGGCTTAAAGCCCCTCCACTTT. Protein sequence: CARGLKPLHF.

The rearrangement links TRBV7-9 to TRBJ1-3; possible D gene TRBD1, 5 bases. The CDR3 is made up of 15 amino acids. Between the trimmed V and J ends, which lost 5 bases and 7 bases, there was a span of 18 bases. Germline loops: CDR1 SEHNR, CDR2 FQNEAQ (reference sequence). The CDR3 sequence is CASSAPGLRRNTIYF. Here the CDR3 DNA reads TGTGCCAGCAGCGCCCCGGGACTTCGACGGAACACCATATATTTT.

The V call is TRBV29-1, the J call TRBJ2-7; weak D call: TRBD2 (6 bases). This CDR3 is 11 amino acids long. CDR1 is SQVTM, CDR2 ANQGSEA, per germline. The CDR3 DNA sequence: TGCACCCCCTCGGGACTCTACGAGCAGTACTTC. It translates to CTPSGLYEQYF.

The rearrangement joins TRBV24-1 to TRBJ1-5; the D gene is possibly TRBD1 (6 bases). The CDR3 is made up of 14 amino acids. CDR1 is KGHDR and CDR2 is SFDVKD in the germline V gene. V lost 4 bases and J lost 3, with 9 bases in between. The CDR3 loop reads CATSDRQVNQPQHF. In nucleotides, the CDR3 is TGTGCCACCAGTGACCGACAGGTCAATCAGCCCCAGCATTTT.